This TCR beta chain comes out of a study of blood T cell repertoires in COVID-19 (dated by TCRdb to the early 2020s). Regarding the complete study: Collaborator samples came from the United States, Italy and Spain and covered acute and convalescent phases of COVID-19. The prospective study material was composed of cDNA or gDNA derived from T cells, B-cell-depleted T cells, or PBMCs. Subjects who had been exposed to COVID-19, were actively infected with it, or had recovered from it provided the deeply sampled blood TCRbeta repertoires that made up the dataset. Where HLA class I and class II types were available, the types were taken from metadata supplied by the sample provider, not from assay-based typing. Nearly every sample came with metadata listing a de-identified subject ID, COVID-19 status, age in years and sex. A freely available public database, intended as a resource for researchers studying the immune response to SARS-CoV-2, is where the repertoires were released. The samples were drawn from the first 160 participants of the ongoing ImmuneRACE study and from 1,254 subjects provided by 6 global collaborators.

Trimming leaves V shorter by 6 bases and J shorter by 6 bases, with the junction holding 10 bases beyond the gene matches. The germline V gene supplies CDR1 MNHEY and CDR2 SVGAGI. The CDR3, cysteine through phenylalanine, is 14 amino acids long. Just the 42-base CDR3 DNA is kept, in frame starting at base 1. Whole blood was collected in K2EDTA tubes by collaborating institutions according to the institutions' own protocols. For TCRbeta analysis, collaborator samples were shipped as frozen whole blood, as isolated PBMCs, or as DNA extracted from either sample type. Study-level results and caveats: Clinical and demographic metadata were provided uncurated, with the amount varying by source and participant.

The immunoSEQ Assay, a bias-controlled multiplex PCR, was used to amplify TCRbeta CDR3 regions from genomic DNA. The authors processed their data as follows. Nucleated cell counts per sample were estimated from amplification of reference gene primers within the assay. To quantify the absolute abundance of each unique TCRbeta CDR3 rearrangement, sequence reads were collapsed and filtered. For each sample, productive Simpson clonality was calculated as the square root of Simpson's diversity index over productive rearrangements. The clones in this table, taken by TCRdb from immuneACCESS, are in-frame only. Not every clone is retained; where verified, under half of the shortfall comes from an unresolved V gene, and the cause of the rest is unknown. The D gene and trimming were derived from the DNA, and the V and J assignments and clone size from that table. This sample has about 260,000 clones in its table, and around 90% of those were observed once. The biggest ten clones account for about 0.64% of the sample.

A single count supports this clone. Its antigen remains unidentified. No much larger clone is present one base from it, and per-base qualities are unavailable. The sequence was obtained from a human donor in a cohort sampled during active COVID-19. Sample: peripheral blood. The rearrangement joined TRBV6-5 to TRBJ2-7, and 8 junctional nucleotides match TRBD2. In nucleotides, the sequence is TGTGCCAGCAGATCCTTGGCGGGAGGCACCGAGCAGTACTTC. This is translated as CASRSLAGGTEQYF.